The clone carrying this TCR beta chain was seen a handful of times. Its antigen is unknown. The entry originates in a study of beta chain features in type 1 diabetes. General study findings and limits: The question of HLA type influencing TCRB rearrangement was one that remained unresolved here. The naive, central memory and Treg TCRB repertoires looked more alike in patients than they did in healthy donors.

CDR3 length: 15 residues. From germline, CDR1 is SGHRS and CDR2 YFSETQ. Trimming removed 0 bases from V and 1 base from J; junction bases left unmatched: 2. In total, each donor contributed a single heparinised blood draw that averaged around 0.12 L. The sequenced template was cDNA made from the entire isolated RNA. Assay: immunoSEQ multiplex PCR; the TCRdb copy retains only in-frame clones and omits some. The data contain 250,000 to 350,000 clones, about 15% of them singletons. The chain is built from TRBV5-1 and TRBJ2-7; 9 bases agree with TRBD1. This clonotype originated in a man aged 30 to 39 in good health. The sequenced sample consisted of central memory CD4+ T cells from blood. The CDR3 sequence is CASSLDGQGSYEQYV. In nucleotides, the CDR3 is TGCGCCAGCAGCTTGGACGGACAGGGGTCCTACGAGCAGTACGTC.